The 14 T cell receptor beta chains below all came from one sample that was sequenced in a study of cytotoxic CD8 clonotypes in ibrutinib-treated CLL. Using immunoSEQ multiplex PCR, the repertoire was profiled, and TCRdb retains in-frame clones only, with some absent. The sample records 250,000 to 350,000 clones, approximately 76% being singletons. Material: PBMCs, obtained at disease progression, from a patient treated with ibrutinib. Receptors were obtained from a human donor with chronic lymphocytic leukemia.

This clone was seen only a few times. The rearrangement joins TRBV9 to TRBJ2-1; perhaps TRBD2 as D (5 bases). Trimming took off 0 bases at V and 0 bases at J, with 13 bases between the two ends. CDR1 is SGDLS and CDR2 is YYNGEE in the germline V gene. This CDR3 is built from 17 residues. CDR3 in DNA: TGTGCCAGCAGCGTAGAAGTAGCTGGGAGCTCCTACAATGAGCAGTTCTTC. Protein product: CASSVEVAGSSYNEQFF.

V gene TRBV10-3 combines with J gene TRBJ2-3; D unclear. The CDR3 runs to 17 residues. Trimming removed 3 bases from V and 0 bases from J, with 16 bases in between. Per germline, CDR1 ENHRY and CDR2 SYGVKD. In nucleotides, the CDR3 is TGTGCCATCAGTGACCCGACCCTAGGTATTAGCACAGATACGCAGTATTTT. Translated: CAISDPTLGISTDTQYF.

This clone was counted only a few times. The J gene is TRBJ1-4, the V gene TRBV28, with D tentatively TRBD1 (5 bases). CDR1 MDHEN and CDR2 SYDVKM come from the germline V gene. This CDR3 contains 11 residues. The CDR3 region has the DNA TGTGGTTCTAAGGGGAATGAAAAACTGTTTTTT. Translating it yields CGSKGNEKLFF. Full variable domain (remainder filled in from reference TRBV28 and TRBJ1-4): DVKVTQSSRYLVKRTGEKVFLECVQDMDHENMFWYRQDPGLGLRLIYFSYDVKMKEKGDIPEGYSVSREKKERFSLILESASTNQTSMYLCGSKGNEKLFFGSGTQLSVL.

The gene calls are TRBV2 and TRBJ1-4, with 7 bases fitting TRBD1. This CDR3 spans 14 amino acids. Trimming cost V 6 bases and J 6 bases; bases outside gene matches: 7. CDR1 SNHLY and CDR2 FYNNEI come from the germline V gene. The CDR3 region has the DNA TGTGCCAGCAGGGGAACAGGGGTGGATGAAAAACTGTTTTTT. Encoded protein: CASRGTGVDEKLFF.

The chain is built from TRBV5-3 and TRBJ2-5; D remains ambiguous. TRBV5-3 is an ORF for which the function is uncertain. This CDR3 is 15 amino acids long. V was clipped by 0 bases and J by 5 bases, with 14 bases between them. The CDR3 here is CARSLGPRGMETQYF. In DNA form, the CDR3 reads TGTGCCAGAAGCTTGGGCCCCAGAGGTATGGAGACCCAGTACTTC.

V is TRBV4-1 and J is TRBJ2-7; 9 nucleotides match TRBD2. Germline V gene data show CDR1 as MGHRA and CDR2 as YSYEKL. The CDR3 spans 16 residues. V dropped 4 bases and J dropped 5; count of bases not matched to a gene: 12. The CDR3: CASSPPGSRGGDEQYF. CDR3 DNA sequence: TGCGCCAGCAGCCCTCCCGGGTCGCGGGGGGGAGACGAGCAGTACTTC.

V and J are TRBV6-5 and TRBJ1-2, with a weak D call TRBD1 (5 bases). Germline V CDR1 and CDR2: MNHEY, SVGAGI. Trimming left V 6 bases short and J 8 bases short, with 19 bases between. The CDR3 loop spans 14 amino acids. CDR3 DNA: TGTGCCAGCAGGACCTCCGGGGCTCTGGGAGGCTACACCTTC. Its translation is CASRTSGALGGYTF.

This clone was detected a few times. The chain carries TRBV15 and TRBJ1-1, with D unclear. Looked up from germline, CDR1 is LNHNV and CDR2 is YYDKDF (reference sequence). V dropped 1 base and J dropped 1 base, with 4 bases sitting between them. CDR3 length: 13 residues. The CDR3 reads CATSRVGNTEAFF. In DNA, the CDR3 is TGTGCCACCAGCAGAGTGGGGAACACTGAAGCTTTCTTT.

In its sample, this clone was seen a few times. CDR3 protein: CASSLGLDEQFF. For the CDR3, the DNA is TGCGCCAGCAGCTTGGGACTAGATGAGCAGTTCTTC. This sequence joins TRBV5-1 and TRBJ2-1; a weak D match, TRBD2 (6 bases). CDR3 length: 12 residues. V lost 0 bases and J 8 bases, leaving 6 bases between the germline ends. Germline values: CDR1 SGHRS, CDR2 YFSETQ.

The chain employs TRBV2 and TRBJ2-7; the D call may be TRBD1 or TRBD2 (6 bases each). V dropped 7 bases and J dropped 4 bases, with 14 bases sitting between them. There are 13 residues in the CDR3. Germline-derived CDR1 and CDR2 are SNHLY and FYNNEI. CDR3 residues: CASMGGLSYEQYF. The CDR3 bases are TGTGCCAGCATGGGGGGCCTTAGTTACGAGCAGTACTTC.

The chain is built from TRBV10-3 and TRBJ1-2; 12 bases fit TRBD1. Germline trimming cut 4 bases from V and 2 bases from J; bases unmatched to any gene: 14. CDR3 size: 19 residues. Germline lookup yields CDR1 ENHRY and CDR2 SYGVKD. The CDR3 here is CAISVAGTGGLLKNYGYTF. The DNA for the CDR3 is TGTGCCATCAGTGTGGCCGGGACAGGGGGCCTTTTAAAGAACTATGGCTACACCTTC.

The gene calls are TRBV5-1 and TRBJ1-2, with D perhaps matching TRBD1 (6 bases). Trimming left V 0 bases short and J 6 bases short, with 15 bases between. CDR1 and CDR2 (germline): SGHRS, YFSETQ. The CDR3 runs 15 residues. The CDR3 sequence is CASSLARGAPDGYTF. CDR3 in DNA: TGCGCCAGCAGCTTGGCGCGGGGGGCGCCGGATGGCTACACCTTC.

This chain links TRBV10-3 with TRBJ2-5; TRBD2 might be the D (5 bases). Germline lookup yields CDR1 ENHRY and CDR2 SYGVKD. This CDR3 is 14 amino acids long. The V end lost 3 bases, the J end lost 5 bases, and 13 bases lay between the germline ends. In DNA, the CDR3 is TGTGCCATCAGTGACCCTCCCGGGGTCGAGACCCAGTACTTC. As protein: CAISDPPGVETQYF.

The chain combines TRBV7-6 with TRBJ2-2, with TRBD1 matching over 8 bases. The junction had 0 bases not matched to a gene; V was cut back by 4 bases and J by 5 bases. This CDR3 region has 13 residues. Germline V gene lookup returns CDR1 SGHVS and CDR2 FNYEAQ. The CDR3 sequence is CASSWTGTGELFF. CDR3 nucleotides: TGTGCCAGCAGCTGGACAGGGACCGGGGAGCTGTTTTTT.